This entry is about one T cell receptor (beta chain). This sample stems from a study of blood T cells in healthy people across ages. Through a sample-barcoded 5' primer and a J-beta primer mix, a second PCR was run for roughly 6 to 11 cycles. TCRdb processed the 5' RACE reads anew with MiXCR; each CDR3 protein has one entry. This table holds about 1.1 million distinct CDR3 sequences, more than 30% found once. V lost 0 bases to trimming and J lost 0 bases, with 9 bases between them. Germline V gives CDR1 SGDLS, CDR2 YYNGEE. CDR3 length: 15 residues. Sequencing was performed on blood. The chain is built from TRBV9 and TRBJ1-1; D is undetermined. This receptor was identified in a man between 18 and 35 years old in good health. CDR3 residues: CASSVDPNLNTEAFF. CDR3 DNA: TGTGCCAGCAGCGTAGATCCCAACCTGAACACTGAAGCTTTCTTT.